These 2 T cell receptor beta chains came from one sample sequenced in a study of Ad26.COV2.S vaccination and SARS-CoV-2 variants. Method: immunoSEQ multiplex PCR; TCRdb's copy keeps in-frame clones and lacks some. The sample lists around 370,000 clones; about 88% were seen once. Treatment defined: roughly 19 received Ad26.COV2.S at low or high dose, single or two shots; several received placebo; per-sample allocation not given. Following the first vaccine or placebo injection, samples were taken on day 63. The sequenced sample was peripheral blood, obtained in a trial of Ad26.COV2.S vaccine versus placebo. All receptors come from a person aged 18-65 years who received the Ad26.COV2.S COVID-19 vaccine or a placebo.

The V and J genes are TRBV5-4 and TRBJ2-3; TRBD2 aligns across 11 bases. CDR3 size: 15 residues. Germline CDR1 and CDR2: SGHNT and YYREEE (reference sequence). V shed 6 bases and J 9 bases; nucleotides not matched to a gene: 12. The CDR3 loop reads CASTPGLAELGTQYF. CDR3 nucleotides: TGTGCCAGCACCCCGGGACTAGCGGAGCTCGGGACGCAGTATTTT.

The rearrangement joins TRBV4-1 to TRBJ2-3, with 7 bases lining up with TRBD1. The CDR3 loop spans 16 amino acids. Trimming removed 3 bases from V and 3 bases from J; junction bases left unmatched: 9. CDR1 MGHRA and CDR2 YSYEKL come from the germline V gene. CDR3 coding DNA: TGCGCCAGCAGCCATATAAGGGGGCGCGAAACAGATACGCAGTATTTT. This translates into CASSHIRGRETDTQYF.